There are many counts of the clone carrying this T cell receptor (beta chain). Via MiXCR, TCRdb re-called the 5' RACE reads, giving one row per CDR3 protein. The sample has around 340,000 distinct CDR3 sequences, roughly 15% seen once. V lost 2 bases and J lost 4, with 20 bases in between. The CDR3 length is 17 residues. The germline gives CDR1 SGHTA, CDR2 FQGTGA. The data belong to a study of T-cell memory formation after mild COVID-19. This receptor was identified in a man between 18 and 29 years old who had mild COVID-19 (a few samples of this study predate the infection). Cell type and time point are not known. The chain links TRBV7-3 to TRBJ1-1; D ambiguous. Sample: PBMCs or a T cell subset sorted from them (not recorded which). DNA for the CDR3: TGTGCCAGCAGCTTAGAAGGGAACTATCACCGAACCACTGAAGCTTTCTTT. Residues: CASSLEGNYHRTTEAFF.